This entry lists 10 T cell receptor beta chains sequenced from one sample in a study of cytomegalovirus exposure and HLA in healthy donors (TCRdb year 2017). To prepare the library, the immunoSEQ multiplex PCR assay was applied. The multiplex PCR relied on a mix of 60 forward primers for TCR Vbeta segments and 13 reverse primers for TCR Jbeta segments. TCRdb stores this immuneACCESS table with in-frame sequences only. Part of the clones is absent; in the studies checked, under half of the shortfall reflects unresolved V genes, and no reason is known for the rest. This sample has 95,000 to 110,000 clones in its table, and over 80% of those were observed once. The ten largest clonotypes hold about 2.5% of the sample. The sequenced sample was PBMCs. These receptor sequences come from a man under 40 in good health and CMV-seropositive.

CDR3: CATSSGGAPEQFF. The DNA of the CDR3 is TGTGCCACTTCCAGCGGGGGGGCTCCTGAGCAGTTCTTC. This sequence joins TRBV15 and TRBJ2-1; TRBD2 matches at 10 bases. CDR3 length: 13 residues. Germline trimming cut 9 bases from V and 9 bases from J; bases unmatched to any gene: 8. CDR1 and CDR2 (germline): LNHNV, YYDKDF (reference sequence).

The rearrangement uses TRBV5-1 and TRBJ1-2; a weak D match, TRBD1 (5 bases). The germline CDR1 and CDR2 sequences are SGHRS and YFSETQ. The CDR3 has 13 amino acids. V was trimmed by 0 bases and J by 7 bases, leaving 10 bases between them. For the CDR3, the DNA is TGCGCCAGCAGCTTGGAAGGACAAAGTGGCTACACCTTC. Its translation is CASSLEGQSGYTF. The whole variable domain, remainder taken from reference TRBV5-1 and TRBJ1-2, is KAGVTQTPRYLIKTRGQQVTLSCSPISGHRSVSWYQQTPGQGLQFLFEYFSETQRNKGNFPGRFSGRQFSNSRSEMNVSTLELGDSALYLCASSLEGQSGYTFGSGTRLTVV.

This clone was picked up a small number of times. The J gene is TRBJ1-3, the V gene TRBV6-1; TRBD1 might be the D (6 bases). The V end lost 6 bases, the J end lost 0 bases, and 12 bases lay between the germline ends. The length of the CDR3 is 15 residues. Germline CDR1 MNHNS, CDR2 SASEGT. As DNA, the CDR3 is TGTGCCAGCAGCACAGGGACGAGCTCTGGAAACACCATATATTTT. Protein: CASSTGTSSGNTIYF.

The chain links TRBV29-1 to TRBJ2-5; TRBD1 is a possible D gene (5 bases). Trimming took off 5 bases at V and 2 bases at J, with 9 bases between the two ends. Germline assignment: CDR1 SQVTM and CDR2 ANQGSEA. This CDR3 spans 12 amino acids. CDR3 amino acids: CSVWGVQETQYF. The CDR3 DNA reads TGCAGCGTTTGGGGCGTACAAGAGACCCAGTACTTC.

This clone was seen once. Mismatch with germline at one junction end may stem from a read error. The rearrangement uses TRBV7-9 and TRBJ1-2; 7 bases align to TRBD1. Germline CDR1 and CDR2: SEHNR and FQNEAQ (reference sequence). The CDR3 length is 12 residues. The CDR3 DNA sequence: TGTTCCAGCAGGACAGGAAACTATGGCTACACCTTC. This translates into CSSRTGNYGYTF.

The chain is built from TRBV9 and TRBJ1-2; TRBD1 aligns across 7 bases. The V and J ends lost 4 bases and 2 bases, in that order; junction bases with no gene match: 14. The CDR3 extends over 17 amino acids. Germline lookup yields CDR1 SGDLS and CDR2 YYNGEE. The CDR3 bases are TGTGCCAGCAGCAATTTAAGGGGGGTGACAGGGAACTATGGCTACACCTTC. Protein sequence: CASSNLRGVTGNYGYTF.

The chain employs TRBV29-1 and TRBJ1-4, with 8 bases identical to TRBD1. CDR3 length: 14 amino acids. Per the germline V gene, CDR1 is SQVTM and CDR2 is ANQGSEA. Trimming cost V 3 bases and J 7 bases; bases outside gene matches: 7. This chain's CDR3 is CSVELGQDGEKLFF. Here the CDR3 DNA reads TGCAGCGTTGAGTTGGGACAGGATGGTGAAAAACTGTTTTTT.

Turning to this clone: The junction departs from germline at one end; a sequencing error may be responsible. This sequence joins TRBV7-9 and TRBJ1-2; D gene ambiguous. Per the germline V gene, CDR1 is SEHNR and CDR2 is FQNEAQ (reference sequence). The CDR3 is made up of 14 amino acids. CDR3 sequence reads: CSSSGDVGAYGYTF. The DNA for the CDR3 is TGTTCCAGCAGCGGTGATGTGGGCGCCTATGGCTACACCTTC.

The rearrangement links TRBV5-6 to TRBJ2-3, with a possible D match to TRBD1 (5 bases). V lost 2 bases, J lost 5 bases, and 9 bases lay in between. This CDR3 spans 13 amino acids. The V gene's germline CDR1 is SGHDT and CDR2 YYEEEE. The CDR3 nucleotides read TGTGCCAGCAGCTTCCGGACACGAGATACGCAGTATTTT. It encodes CASSFRTRDTQYF.

CDR3 bases: TGTGCCAGCAGGGAAACCGGGACAGGGAGTTGGGGCAATCAGCCCCAGCATTTT. This gives the protein CASRETGTGSWGNQPQHF. The gene calls are TRBV28 and TRBJ1-5; 9 positions match TRBD1. Germline V gene sequence: CDR1 MDHEN, CDR2 SYDVKM. CDR3 length: 18 residues. The ends lost 6 bases at V and 2 bases at J; junction bases unmatched: 14.